What follows describes a single T cell receptor (beta chain). Its specificity is unknown. This record belongs to a study of siplizumab effects on memory and regulatory T cells. Study-level points and caveats: Memory T cells appeared less diverse than naive cells, which seemed to contribute substantially to alloresponse.

Per-sample assaying covered 85,000 to 100,000 TCR templates. Method: immunoSEQ multiplex PCR; TCRdb's copy keeps in-frame clones and lacks some. This table has over 85,000 clones, about 93% appearing once. CDR1 SGHTA and CDR2 FQGTGA come from the germline V gene. CDR3 length: 14 amino acids. J was trimmed by 8 bases and V by 5 bases; bases with no gene match: 8. Specimen: CD4+ T cells sorted from blood. This TCR derives from a human donor in good health. The rearrangement links TRBV7-3 to TRBJ2-3; TRBD1 agrees at 9 bases. The CDR3 sequence: CASSQDRGLGTQYF. In DNA, the CDR3 is TGTGCCAGCAGCCAAGACAGGGGGTTAGGTACGCAGTATTTT.